Here is one T cell receptor (beta chain) with its context. What it binds is not known. The data originate from a study of long-term antiretroviral therapy in people with HIV. Points from the study as a whole: The repertoire was dominated at all time points by clones expanded before ART.

The ends were cut back, 0 bases at V and 0 bases at J, with 6 bases in the middle. Germline-derived CDR1 and CDR2 are MNHEY and SVGAGI. The CDR3 has 15 residues. Version v3.0 of the immunoSEQ assay was performed at survey level. The protocol was immunoSEQ multiplex PCR, while the TCRdb copy is restricted to in-frame clones and leaves out a portion. Among over 35,000 clones listed, 85% to 95% were seen once. Sequenced here: unsorted PBMCs, sampled almost 9.5 years after starting antiretroviral therapy. This sequence was found in a young man with HIV. The chain couples TRBV6-5 to TRBJ1-3; no firm D call. The CDR3 here is CASSYSDGSGNTIYF. The CDR3, as DNA: TGTGCCAGCAGTTACTCGGACGGCTCTGGAAACACCATATATTTT.